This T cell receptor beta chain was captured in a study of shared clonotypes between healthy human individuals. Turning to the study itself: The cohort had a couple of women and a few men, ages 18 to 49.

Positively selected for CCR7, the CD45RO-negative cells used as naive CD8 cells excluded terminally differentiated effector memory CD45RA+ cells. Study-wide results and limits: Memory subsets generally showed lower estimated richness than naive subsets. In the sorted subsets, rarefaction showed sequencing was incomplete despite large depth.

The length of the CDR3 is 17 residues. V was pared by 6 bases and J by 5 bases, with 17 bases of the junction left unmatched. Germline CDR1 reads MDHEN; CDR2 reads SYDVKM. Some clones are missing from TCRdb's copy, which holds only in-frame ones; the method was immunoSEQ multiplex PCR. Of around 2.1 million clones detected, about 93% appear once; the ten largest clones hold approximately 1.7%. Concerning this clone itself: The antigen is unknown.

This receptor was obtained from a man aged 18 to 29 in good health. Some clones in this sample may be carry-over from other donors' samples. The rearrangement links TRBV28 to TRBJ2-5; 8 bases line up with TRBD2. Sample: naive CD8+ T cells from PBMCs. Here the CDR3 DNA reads TGTGCCAGCAGCCCCTCCGGCAGCCGCACGGGGGGGGAGACCCAGTACTTC. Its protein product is CASSPSGSRTGGETQYF.